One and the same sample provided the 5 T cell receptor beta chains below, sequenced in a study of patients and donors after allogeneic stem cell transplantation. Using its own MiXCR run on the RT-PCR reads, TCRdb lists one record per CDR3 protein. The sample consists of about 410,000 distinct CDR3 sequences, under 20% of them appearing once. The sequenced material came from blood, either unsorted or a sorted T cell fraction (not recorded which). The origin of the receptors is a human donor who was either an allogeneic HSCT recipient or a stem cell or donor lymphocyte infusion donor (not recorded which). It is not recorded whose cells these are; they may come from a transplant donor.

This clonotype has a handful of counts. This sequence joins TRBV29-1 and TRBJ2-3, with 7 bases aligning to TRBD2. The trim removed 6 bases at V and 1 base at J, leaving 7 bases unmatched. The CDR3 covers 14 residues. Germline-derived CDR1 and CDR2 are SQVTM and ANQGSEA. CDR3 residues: CSVADLAGTDTQYF. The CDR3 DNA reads TGCAGCGTGGCGGACCTAGCGGGCACAGATACGCAGTATTTT.

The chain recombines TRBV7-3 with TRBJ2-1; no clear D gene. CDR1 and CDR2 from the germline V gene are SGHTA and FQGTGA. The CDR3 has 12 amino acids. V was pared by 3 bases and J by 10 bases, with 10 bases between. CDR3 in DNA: TGTGCCAGCAGCTTTAAGGGTGGCGAGCAGTTCTTC. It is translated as CASSFKGGEQFF.

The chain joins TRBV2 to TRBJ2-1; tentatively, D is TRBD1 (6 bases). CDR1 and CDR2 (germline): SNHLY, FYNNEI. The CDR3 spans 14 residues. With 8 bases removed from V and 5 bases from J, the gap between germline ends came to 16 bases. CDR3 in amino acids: CASPRWGQNNEQFF. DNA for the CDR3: TGTGCCAGCCCCAGGTGGGGACAAAACAATGAGCAGTTCTTC. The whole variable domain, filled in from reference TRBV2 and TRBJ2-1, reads EPEVTQTPSHQVTQMGQEVILRCVPISNHLYFYWYRQILGQKVEFLVSFYNNEISEKSEIFDDQFSVERPDGSNFTLKIRSTKLEDSAMYFCASPRWGQNNEQFFGPGTRLTVL.

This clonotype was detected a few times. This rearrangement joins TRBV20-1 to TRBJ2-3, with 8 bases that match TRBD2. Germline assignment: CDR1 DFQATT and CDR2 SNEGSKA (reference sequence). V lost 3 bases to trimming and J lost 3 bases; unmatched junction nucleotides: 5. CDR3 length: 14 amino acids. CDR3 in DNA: TGCAGTGCTAGTCCAGCGGGAGTAACAGATACGCAGTATTTT. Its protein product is CSASPAGVTDTQYF.

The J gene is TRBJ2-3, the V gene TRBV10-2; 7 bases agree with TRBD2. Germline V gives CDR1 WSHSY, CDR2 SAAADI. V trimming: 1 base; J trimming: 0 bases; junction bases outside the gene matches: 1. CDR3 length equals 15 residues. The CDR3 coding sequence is TGCGCCAGCAGTGAGTTACTAGCGAGCACAGATACGCAGTATTTT. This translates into CASSELLASTDTQYF.